This TCR beta chain appears in the sequencing data of a study of identical twins. Study-level points and caveats: Cross-sectional statistics underpinned the conclusions; the same donors were not followed. Invariant MAIT and iNKT cells are populations that could partly confound zero-insertion analyses.

This clonotype was found a few times. No antigen is known for it. The cDNA had a unique molecular identifier and a template-switch universal primer site. TCRdb redid the calling of the 5' RACE reads with MiXCR, one entry per CDR3 protein. The sample yields 1.5 million to 2 million distinct CDR3 sequences, under 35% seen once. Trimming took off 3 bases at V and 6 bases at J, with 15 bases between the two ends. Germline CDR1 LGHDT, CDR2 YNNKEL (reference sequence). The length of the CDR3 is 14 residues. The gene calls are TRBV3-1 and TRBJ2-7, with D possibly being TRBD1 (6 bases). The clonotype was recovered from a newborn girl in good health. Sequenced input: cord blood. The chain's CDR3 is CASSQTGTLSEQYF. DNA for the CDR3: TGTGCCAGCAGCCAGACGGGGACACTAAGCGAGCAGTACTTC.